This TCR beta chain was profiled in a study of OX40 agonist ivuxolimab in advanced cancers. Study summary: Of the participants, about 40% had some prior anti-PD-1, anti-PD-L1 or anti-CTLA-4 therapy, which was allowed.

V shed 9 bases and J shed 2 bases, with 22 bases lying between them. This CDR3 is built from 16 residues. Germline CDR1 SGHTA, CDR2 FQGNSA. Study-wide results and limits: Expanded clones tended on average to be more numerous among CD8+ T cells than CD4+. Also showing low normalized T-cell clonal expansion were some of the nonresponders.

Some clones are missing from TCRdb's copy, which holds only in-frame ones; the method was immunoSEQ multiplex PCR. The table records 77,000 or so clones, around 87% of them present only once. Comments on this clone: The target antigen is unknown.

Peripheral blood came from all dose cohorts at three timepoints. The sequence was obtained from an adult with an advanced solid tumor such as melanoma, head and neck, liver or kidney cancer. The chain has TRBV7-2 and TRBJ2-5; D is possibly TRBD2 (5 bases). Material: CD4+ or CD8+ T cells sorted from blood, obtained in a trial of the OX40 agonist ivuxolimab. Here the CDR3 reads CASSLGAISIQETQYF. In nucleotides, the CDR3 is TGTGCCAGTAGCCTGGGAGCTATCTCGATTCAAGAGACCCAGTACTTC.